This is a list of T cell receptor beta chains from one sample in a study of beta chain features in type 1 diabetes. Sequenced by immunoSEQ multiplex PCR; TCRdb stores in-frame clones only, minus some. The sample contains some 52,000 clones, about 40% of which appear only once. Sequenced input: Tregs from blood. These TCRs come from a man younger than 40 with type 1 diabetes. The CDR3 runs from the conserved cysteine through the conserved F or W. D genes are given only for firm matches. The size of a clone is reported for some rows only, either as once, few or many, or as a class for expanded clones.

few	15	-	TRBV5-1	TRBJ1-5	CASSLDGGSNQPQHF	TGCGCCAGCAGCTTGGACGGAGGGAGCAATCAGCCCCAGCATTTT
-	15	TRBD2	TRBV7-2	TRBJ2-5	CASSLAGGRGETQYF	TGTGCCAGCAGTTTAGCGGGAGGGCGGGGAGAGACCCAGTACTTC
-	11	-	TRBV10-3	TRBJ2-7	CASWTDNEQYF	TGTGCCTCATGGACGGACAACGAGCAGTACTTC
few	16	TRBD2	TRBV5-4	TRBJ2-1	CASSPATSGKYNEQFF	TGTGCCAGCAGCCCGGCGACTAGCGGAAAATACAATGAGCAGTTCTTC
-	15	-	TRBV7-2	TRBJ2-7	CASSSKRSVRDEQYF	TGTGCCAGCAGCTCGAAAAGGAGCGTCCGGGACGAGCAGTACTTC
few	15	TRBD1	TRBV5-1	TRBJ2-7	CASSLGSGQSYEQYF	TGCGCCAGCAGCTTGGGTTCGGGACAGTCCTACGAGCAGTACTTC
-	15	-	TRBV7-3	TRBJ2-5	CASSLTTGSGETQYF	TGTGCCAGCAGCTTAACTACCGGGAGCGGTGAGACCCAGTACTTC
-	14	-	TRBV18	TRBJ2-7	CASSPNRVGYEQYF	TGTGCCAGCTCACCAAATCGGGTTGGATACGAGCAGTACTTC
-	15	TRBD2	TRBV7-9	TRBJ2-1	CASSLWEGASNEQFF	TGTGCCAGCAGCTTATGGGAGGGCGCCTCCAATGAGCAGTTCTTC
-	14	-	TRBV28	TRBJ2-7	CASHNGQGVNEQYF	TGTGCCAGCCATAACGGGCAGGGTGTCAACGAGCAGTACTTC
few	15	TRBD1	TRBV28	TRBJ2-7	CASITTGTPSYEQYF	TGTGCCAGCATTACGACAGGGACCCCCTCCTACGAGCAGTACTTC
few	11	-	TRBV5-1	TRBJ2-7	CASSLVGQQYF	TGCGCCAGCAGCTTGGTGGGGCAACAGTACTTC
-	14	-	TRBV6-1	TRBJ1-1	CASSELGEGTEAFF	TGTGCCAGCAGTGAACTGGGGGAGGGCACTGAAGCTTTCTTT
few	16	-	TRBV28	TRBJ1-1	CASSPSQGRMNTEAFF	TGTGCCAGCAGTCCATCACAGGGTCGGATGAACACTGAAGCTTTCTTT
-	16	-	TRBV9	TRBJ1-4	CASSVETGQAGEKLFF	TGTGCCAGCAGCGTAGAAACGGGTCAAGCGGGGGAAAAACTGTTTTTT
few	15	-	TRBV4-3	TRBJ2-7	CASSQAGPAGHEQYF	TGCGCCAGCAGCCAAGCTGGCCCGGCAGGGCACGAGCAGTACTTC
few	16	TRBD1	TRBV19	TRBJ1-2	CASTRTGTLTNYGYTF	TGTGCCAGTACCCGGACAGGGACCCTCACAAACTATGGCTACACCTTC
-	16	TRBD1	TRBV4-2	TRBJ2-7	CASSQDGTGVSYEQYF	TGTGCCAGCAGCCAAGACGGGACAGGGGTCTCCTACGAGCAGTACTTC
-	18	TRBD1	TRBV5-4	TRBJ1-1	CASSLLYEQGRMNTEAFF	TGTGCCAGCAGCTTGCTTTATGAACAGGGGAGGATGAACACTGAAGCTTTCTTT
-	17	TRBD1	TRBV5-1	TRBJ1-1	CASSLGTRTGGDTEAFF	TGCGCCAGCAGCTTGGGAACCCGGACAGGGGGGGACACTGAAGCTTTCTTT
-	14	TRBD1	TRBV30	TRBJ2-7	CAWRGTGSSYEQYF	TGTGCCTGGAGGGGGACAGGGAGCTCCTACGAGCAGTACTTC
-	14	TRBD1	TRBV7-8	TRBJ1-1	CASSRTGGETEAFF	TGTGCCAGCAGCCGGACAGGGGGCGAGACTGAAGCTTTCTTT
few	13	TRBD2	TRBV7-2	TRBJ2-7	CASSLPAGRWQYF	TGTGCCAGCAGCTTACCAGCGGGACGGTGGCAGTACTTC
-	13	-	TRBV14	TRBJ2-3	CASSQTQGTFQYF	TGTGCCAGCAGCCAAACACAGGGGACTTTTCAATATTTT
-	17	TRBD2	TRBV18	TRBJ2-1	CASSPRGLAGGKNEQFF	TGTGCCAGCTCACCACGCGGACTAGCGGGAGGGAAGAATGAGCAGTTCTTC
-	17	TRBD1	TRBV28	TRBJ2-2	CASFEPPGQGSVGELFF	TGTGCCAGCTTCGAACCTCCGGGACAGGGGTCGGTCGGGGAGCTGTTTTTT
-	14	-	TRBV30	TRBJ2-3	CAWSVGAEIDTQYF	TGTGCCTGGAGTGTTGGAGCGGAGATAGATACGCAGTATTTT
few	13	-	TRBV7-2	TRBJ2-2	CASSPQDTGELFF	TGTGCCAGCAGCCCACAGGACACCGGGGAGCTGTTTTTT
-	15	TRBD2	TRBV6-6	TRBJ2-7	CASRGLAGESGEQYF	TGTGCCAGCAGGGGACTAGCGGGAGAGTCGGGGGAGCAGTACTTC
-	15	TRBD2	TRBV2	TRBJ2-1	CASSSEGTSADEQFF	TGTGCCAGCAGTTCCGAGGGAACTAGCGCGGATGAGCAGTTCTTC
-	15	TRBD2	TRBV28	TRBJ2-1	CASSSSGTSYNEQFF	TGTGCCAGCAGTTCTAGCGGGACATCCTACAATGAGCAGTTCTTC
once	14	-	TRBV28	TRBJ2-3	CASIKRVGTDTQYF	TGTGCCAGCATCAAGCGAGTTGGCACAGATACGCAGTATTTT
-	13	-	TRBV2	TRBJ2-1	CASSGQGQGEQFF	TGTGCCAGCAGTGGTCAGGGGCAGGGTGAGCAGTTCTTC
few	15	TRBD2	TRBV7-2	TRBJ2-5	CASSLRLAGQETQYF	TGTGCCAGCAGCTTAAGACTAGCGGGGCAAGAGACCCAGTACTTC
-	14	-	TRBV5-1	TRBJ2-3	CASSSATNTDTQYF	TGCGCCAGCAGCTCAGCCACTAACACAGATACGCAGTATTTT
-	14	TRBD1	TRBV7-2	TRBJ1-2	CASSTRQGGWGYTF	TGTGCCAGCAGCACCCGACAAGGGGGCTGGGGCTACACCTTC
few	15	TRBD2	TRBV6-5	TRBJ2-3	CASRPLAGGSDTQYF	TGTGCCAGCAGACCACTAGCGGGAGGATCAGATACGCAGTATTTT
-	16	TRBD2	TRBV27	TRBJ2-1	CASSFRAGAGNNEQFF	TGTGCCAGCAGTTTTAGAGCGGGAGCCGGAAACAATGAGCAGTTCTTC
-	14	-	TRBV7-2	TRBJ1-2	CASSPRPGGDGYTF	TGTGCCAGCAGCCCCCGACCGGGCGGGGATGGCTACACCTTC
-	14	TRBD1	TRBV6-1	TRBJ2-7	CASSEAGQLYEQYF	TGTGCCAGCAGTGAAGCGGGACAGCTATACGAGCAGTACTTC
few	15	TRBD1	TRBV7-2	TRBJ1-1	CASSSPGQGRPEAFF	TGTGCCAGCAGCTCTCCGGGACAGGGGAGGCCTGAAGCTTTCTTT
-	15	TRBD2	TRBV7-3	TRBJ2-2	CASSSASGRSGELFF	TGTGCCAGCAGCTCAGCTAGCGGGCGATCCGGGGAGCTGTTTTTT
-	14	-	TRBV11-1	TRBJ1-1	CASSSDIMNTEAFF	TGTGCCAGCAGCTCGGACATTATGAACACTGAAGCTTTCTTT
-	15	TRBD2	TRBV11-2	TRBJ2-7	CASSLGSGGAREQYF	TGTGCCAGCAGCTTAGGATCGGGGGGGGCGAGGGAGCAGTACTTC
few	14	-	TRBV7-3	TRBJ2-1	CASSPSQTDNEQFF	TGTGCCAGCAGCCCTAGCCAGACTGACAATGAGCAGTTCTTC
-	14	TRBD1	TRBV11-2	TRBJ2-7	CASSFGTGEGEQYF	TGTGCCAGCAGCTTCGGGACAGGGGAAGGCGAGCAGTACTTC
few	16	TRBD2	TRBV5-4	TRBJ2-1	CASSTELAGLYNEQFF	TGTGCCAGCAGCACGGAGCTAGCGGGATTATACAATGAGCAGTTCTTC
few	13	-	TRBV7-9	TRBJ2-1	CASSLEGGRKQFF	TGTGCCAGCAGCTTAGAGGGGGGGCGAAAGCAGTTCTTC
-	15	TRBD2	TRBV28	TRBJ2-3	CASGISGRAGDTQYF	TGTGCCAGCGGAATAAGCGGGAGGGCTGGAGATACGCAGTATTTT
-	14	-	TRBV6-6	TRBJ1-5	CASSYDRIAQPQHF	TGTGCCAGCAGTTACGACAGAATTGCTCAGCCCCAGCATTTT
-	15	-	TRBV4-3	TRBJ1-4	CASSQDGQGGEKLFF	TGCGCCAGCAGCCAAGATGGCCAGGGTGGTGAAAAACTGTTTTTT
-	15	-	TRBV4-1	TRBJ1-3	CASSQDGITGNTIYF	TGCGCCAGCAGCCAAGATGGCATAACTGGAAACACCATATATTTT